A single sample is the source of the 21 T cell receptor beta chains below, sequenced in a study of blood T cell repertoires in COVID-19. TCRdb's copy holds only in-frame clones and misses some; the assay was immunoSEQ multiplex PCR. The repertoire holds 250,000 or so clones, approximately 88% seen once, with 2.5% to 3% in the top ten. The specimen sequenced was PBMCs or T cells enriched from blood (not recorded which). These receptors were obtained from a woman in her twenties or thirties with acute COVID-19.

The CDR3 protein is CASSHTGLNEQYF. The CDR3 region has the DNA TGTGCCAGCAGCCATACAGGGCTAAACGAGCAGTACTTC. V and J are TRBV6-5 and TRBJ2-7, with a tentative D call TRBD1 (6 bases). The germline gives CDR1 MNHEY, CDR2 SVGAGI. This CDR3 contains 13 residues. Trimming removed 6 bases at V and 5 bases at J, with 14 bases between.

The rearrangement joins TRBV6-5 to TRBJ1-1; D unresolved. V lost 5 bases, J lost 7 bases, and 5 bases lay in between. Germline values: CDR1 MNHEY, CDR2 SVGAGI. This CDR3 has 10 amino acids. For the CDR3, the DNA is TGTGCCAGCAGTCGGGATGAAGCTTTCTTT. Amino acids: CASSRDEAFF.

CDR3 in amino acids: CASSTGTGDEQYF. CDR3 bases: TGTGCCAGCAGTACAGGGACAGGGGACGAGCAGTACTTC. The V gene is TRBV6-5, the J gene TRBJ2-7; 10 bases line up with TRBD1. The CDR3 covers 13 residues. The germline V gene has CDR1 MNHEY and CDR2 SVGAGI. V gave up 5 bases and J gave up 5 bases; unmatched junction bases: 3.

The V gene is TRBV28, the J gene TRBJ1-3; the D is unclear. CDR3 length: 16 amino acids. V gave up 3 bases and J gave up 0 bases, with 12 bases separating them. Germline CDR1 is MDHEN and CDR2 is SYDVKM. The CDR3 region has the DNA TGTGCCAGCAGTTTCCTCCTGGAGAGCTCTGGAAACACCATATATTTT. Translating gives CASSFLLESSGNTIYF.

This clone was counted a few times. CDR3 sequence reads: CASSYSTTGGFNTIYF. In DNA, the CDR3 is TGTGCCAGCAGTTACTCTACGACAGGGGGTTTTAACACCATATATTTT. V is TRBV6-5 and J is TRBJ1-3; 9 nucleotides agree with TRBD1. The CDR3 loop spans 16 amino acids. In germline, CDR1 is MNHEY, CDR2 SVGAGI. Germline trimming cut 0 bases from V and 7 bases from J; bases unmatched to any gene: 7.

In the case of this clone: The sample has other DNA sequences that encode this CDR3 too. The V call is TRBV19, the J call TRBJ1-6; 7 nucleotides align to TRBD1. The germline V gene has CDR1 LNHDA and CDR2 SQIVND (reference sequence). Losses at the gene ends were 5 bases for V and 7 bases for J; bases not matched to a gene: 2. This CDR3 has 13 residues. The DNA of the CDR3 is TGTGCCAGTAGTGACAGGGAGAATTCACCCCTCCACTTT. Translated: CASSDRENSPLHF.

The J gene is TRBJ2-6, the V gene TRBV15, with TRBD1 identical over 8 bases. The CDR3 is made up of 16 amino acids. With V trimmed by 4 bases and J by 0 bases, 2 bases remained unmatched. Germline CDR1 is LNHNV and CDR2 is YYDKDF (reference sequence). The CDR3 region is CATSTGQGSGANVLTF. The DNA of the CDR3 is TGTGCCACCAGCACCGGACAGGGCTCTGGGGCCAACGTCCTGACTTTC.

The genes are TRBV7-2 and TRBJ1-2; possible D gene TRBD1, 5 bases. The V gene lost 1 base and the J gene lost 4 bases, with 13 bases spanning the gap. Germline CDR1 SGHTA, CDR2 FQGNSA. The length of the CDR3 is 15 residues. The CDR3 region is CASSLVGREGYGYTF. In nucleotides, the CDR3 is TGTGCCAGCAGCTTAGTAGGCAGGGAAGGCTATGGCTACACCTTC.

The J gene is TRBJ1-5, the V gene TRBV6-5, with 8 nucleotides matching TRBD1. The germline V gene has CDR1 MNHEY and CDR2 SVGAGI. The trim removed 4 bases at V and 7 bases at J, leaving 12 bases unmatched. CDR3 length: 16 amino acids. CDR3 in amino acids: CASSSRTGWGRQPQHF. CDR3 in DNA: TGTGCCAGCAGTTCCCGGACAGGGTGGGGTAGGCAGCCCCAGCATTTT.

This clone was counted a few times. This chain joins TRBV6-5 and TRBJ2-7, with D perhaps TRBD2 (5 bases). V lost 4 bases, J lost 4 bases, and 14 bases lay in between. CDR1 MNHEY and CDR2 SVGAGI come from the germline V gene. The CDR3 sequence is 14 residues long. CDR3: CASSSYPGSYEQYF. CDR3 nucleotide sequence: TGTGCCAGCAGTTCATACCCGGGATCTTACGAGCAGTACTTC.

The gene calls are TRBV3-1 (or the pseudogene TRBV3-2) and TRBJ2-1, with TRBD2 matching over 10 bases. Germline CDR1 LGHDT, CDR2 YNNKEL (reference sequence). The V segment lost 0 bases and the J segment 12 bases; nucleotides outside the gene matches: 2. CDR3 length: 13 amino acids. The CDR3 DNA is TGTGCCAGCAGCCAAGAGGTAGCGGGGGGGCAGTTCTTC. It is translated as CASSQEVAGGQFF.

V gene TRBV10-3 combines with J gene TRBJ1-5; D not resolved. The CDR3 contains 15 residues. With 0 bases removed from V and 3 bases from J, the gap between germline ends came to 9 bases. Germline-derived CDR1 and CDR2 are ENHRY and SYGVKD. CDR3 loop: CAISESEDHNQPQHF. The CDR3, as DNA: TGTGCCATCAGTGAGTCGGAGGACCACAATCAGCCCCAGCATTTT.

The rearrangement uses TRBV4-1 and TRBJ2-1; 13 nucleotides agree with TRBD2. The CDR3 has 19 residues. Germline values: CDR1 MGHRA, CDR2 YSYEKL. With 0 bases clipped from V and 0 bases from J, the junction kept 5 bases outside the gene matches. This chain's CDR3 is CASSQDGTSGTLSYNEQFF. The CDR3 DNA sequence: TGCGCCAGCAGCCAAGACGGGACTAGCGGGACCCTCTCCTACAATGAGCAGTTCTTC.

The CDR3 DNA reads TGTGCCAGCAGCATCGGACAGCCTCAAGAGACCCAGTACTTC. It yields the protein CASSIGQPQETQYF. The chain links TRBV13 to TRBJ2-5, with D possibly matching TRBD1 (6 bases). Looked up from germline, CDR1 is PRHDT and CDR2 is FYEKMQ (reference sequence). V was trimmed by 5 bases and J by 2 bases, leaving 12 bases between them. This CDR3 spans 14 amino acids.

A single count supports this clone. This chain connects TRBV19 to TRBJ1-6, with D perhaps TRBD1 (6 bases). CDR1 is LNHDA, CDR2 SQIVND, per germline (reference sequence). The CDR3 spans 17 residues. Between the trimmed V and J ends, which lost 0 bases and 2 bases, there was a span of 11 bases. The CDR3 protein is CASSIDGGGTYNSPLHF. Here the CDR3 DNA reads TGTGCCAGTAGTATAGATGGCGGGGGCACCTATAATTCACCCCTCCACTTT.

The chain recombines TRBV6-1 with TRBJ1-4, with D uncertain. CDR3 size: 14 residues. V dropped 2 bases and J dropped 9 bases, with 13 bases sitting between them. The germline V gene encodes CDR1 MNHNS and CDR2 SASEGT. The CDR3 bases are TGTGCCAGCAGTGAAAGTGGCCGGGGAAAAAAACTGTTTTTT. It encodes CASSESGRGKKLFF.

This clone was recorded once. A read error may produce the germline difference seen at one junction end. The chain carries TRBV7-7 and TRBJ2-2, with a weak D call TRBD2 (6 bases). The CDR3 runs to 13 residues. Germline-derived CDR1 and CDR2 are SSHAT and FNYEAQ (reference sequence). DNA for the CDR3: TGTGCTAGCAGCTCGGGGACTACCGGGGAGCTGTTTTTT. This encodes CASSSGTTGELFF.

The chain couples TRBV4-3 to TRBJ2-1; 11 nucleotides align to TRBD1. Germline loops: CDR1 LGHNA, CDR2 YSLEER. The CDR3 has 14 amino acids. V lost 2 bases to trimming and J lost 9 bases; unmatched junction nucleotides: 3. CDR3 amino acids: CASSQRTGGGEQFF. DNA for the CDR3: TGCGCCAGCAGCCAACGGACAGGGGGCGGTGAGCAGTTCTTC.

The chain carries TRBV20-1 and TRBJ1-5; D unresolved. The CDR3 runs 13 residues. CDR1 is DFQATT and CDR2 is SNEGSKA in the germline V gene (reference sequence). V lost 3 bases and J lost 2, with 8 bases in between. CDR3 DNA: TGCAGTGCTAGTCTGTCGGGCAATCAGCCCCAGCATTTT. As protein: CSASLSGNQPQHF.

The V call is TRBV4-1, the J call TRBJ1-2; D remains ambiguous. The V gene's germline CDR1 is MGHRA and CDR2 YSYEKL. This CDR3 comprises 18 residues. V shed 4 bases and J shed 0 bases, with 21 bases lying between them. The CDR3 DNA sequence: TGCGCCAGCAGCCGCCTACTTGGGGAGGGATTAGCTAACTATGGCTACACCTTC. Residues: CASSRLLGEGLANYGYTF.

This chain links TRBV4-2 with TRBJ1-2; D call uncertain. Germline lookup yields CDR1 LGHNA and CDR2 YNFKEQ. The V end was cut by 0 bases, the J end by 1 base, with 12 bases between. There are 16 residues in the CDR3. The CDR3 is CASSQDPGNLNYGYTF. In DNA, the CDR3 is TGTGCCAGCAGCCAAGATCCAGGCAACCTTAACTATGGCTACACCTTC.